Listed below are T cell receptor beta chains from one sample, sequenced in a study of blood T cell repertoires in COVID-19. Using immunoSEQ multiplex PCR, the repertoire was profiled, and TCRdb retains in-frame clones only, with some absent. The data show about 200,000 clones, with around nine tenths seen just once and 5.5% to 7.5% held by the top ten. The material sequenced was peripheral blood. The source is a man in his sixties who had recovered from COVID-19. CDR3s include the opening cysteine and the closing phenylalanine or tryptophan. D genes are given only for firm matches. Clone size is given for some rows only: seen once, a few or many times, or a class if the clone is expanded.

clone_size j_call v_call d_call cdr3_aa cdr3_nt
- TRBJ2-5 TRBV7-8 TRBD2 CASSVGLTSVAQETQYF TGTGCCAGCAGCGTAGGGCTTACTAGCGTAGCTCAAGAGACCCAGTACTTC
- TRBJ2-5 TRBV7-7 TRBD1 CASSSDRGETQYF TGTGCCAGCAGCTCGGACAGGGGAGAGACCCAGTACTTC
- TRBJ2-3 TRBV28 TRBD2 CASSVAGGPYTQYF TGTGCCAGCAGTGTAGCGGGAGGGCCGTATACGCAGTATTTT
- TRBJ2-1 TRBV5-1 TRBD1 CASSSTGTGAVNEQFF TGCGCCAGCAGTTCGACCGGGACAGGGGCCGTCAATGAGCAGTTCTTC
- TRBJ1-2 TRBV28 - CASSLEQGPNYGYTF TGTGCCAGCAGTTTAGAACAGGGTCCTAACTATGGCTACACCTTC
- TRBJ1-2 TRBV3-1/TRBV3-2 TRBD1 CASSQERTGRGYTF TGTGCCAGCAGCCAAGAAAGGACAGGGCGGGGCTACACCTTC
- TRBJ2-2 TRBV5-1 TRBD1 CASSPGQITGELFF TGCGCCAGCAGCCCGGGACAGATAACCGGGGAGCTGTTTTTT
once TRBJ2-2 TRBV27 - CASSYRDGNTGELFF TGTGCCAGCAGTTACCGGGATGGGAACACCGGGGAGCTGTTTTTT
once TRBJ2-7 TRBV10-1 TRBD1 CASSEVVWGQSYEQYF TGCGCCAGCAGTGAGGTTGTCTGGGGACAGTCCTACGAGCAGTACTTC
- TRBJ2-5 TRBV19 TRBD2 CASGEGTQETQYF TGTGCCAGTGGGGAGGGAACACAAGAGACCCAGTACTTC
- TRBJ1-2 TRBV30 - CAWSPGLSYNYGYTF TGTGCCTGGAGTCCGGGACTGAGTTATAACTATGGCTACACCTTC
once TRBJ2-7 TRBV4-2 - CASSQEDIYEQYF TGTGCCAGCAGCCAAGAAGACATATACGAGCAGTACTTC
- TRBJ1-6 TRBV6-2/TRBV6-3 - CASSYARVDSPLHF TGTGCCAGCAGTTACGCCAGGGTGGACTCACCCCTCCACTTT
- TRBJ1-6 TRBV7-2 TRBD1 CASSFPDRGREAPLHF TGTGCCAGCAGCTTCCCGGACAGGGGGCGGGAAGCACCCCTCCACTTT
- TRBJ2-7 TRBV5-4 TRBD1 CASSSKGQGNDEQYF TGTGCCAGCAGCTCGAAGGGACAGGGGAACGACGAGCAGTACTTC
- TRBJ2-5 TRBV30 - CAWSVRETQYF TGTGCCTGGAGTGTGCGCGAGACCCAGTACTTC
- TRBJ1-2 TRBV12-3/TRBV12-4 TRBD1 CASSHQGARGYTF TGTGCCAGCAGTCACCAGGGGGCTCGGGGCTACACCTTC
- TRBJ2-7 TRBV30 - CAWSGRALAGLSYEQYF TGTGCCTGGAGTGGCCGGGCCCTAGCAGGACTAAGTTACGAGCAGTACTTC
- TRBJ2-2 TRBV5-1 - CASSPIAQSKRTGELFF TGCGCCAGCAGCCCCATAGCCCAGAGCAAGCGCACCGGGGAGCTGTTTTTT
- TRBJ2-3 TRBV19 TRBD2 CASRLAGRTDTQYF TGTGCCAGCAGACTAGCGGGGCGCACAGATACGCAGTATTTT
- TRBJ2-3 TRBV19 - CASSYSSTGRADTQYF TGTGCCAGTAGTTATAGCAGCACAGGGCGGGCAGATACGCAGTATTTT
- TRBJ1-2 TRBV3-1/TRBV3-2 - CASSPVGGNYGYTF TGTGCCAGCAGCCCCGTGGGAGGCAACTATGGCTACACCTTC
- TRBJ1-1 TRBV9 - CASSVSTGIVSEAFF TGTGCCAGCAGCGTTTCCACAGGGATAGTATCTGAAGCTTTCTTT
many TRBJ2-5 TRBV12-3/TRBV12-4 - CASSPNPRETQYF TGTGCCAGCAGTCCCAACCCCAGGGAGACCCAGTACTTC
- TRBJ1-2 TRBV20-1 - CSASQGGGYTF TGCAGTGCTAGCCAGGGAGGGGGCTACACCTTC